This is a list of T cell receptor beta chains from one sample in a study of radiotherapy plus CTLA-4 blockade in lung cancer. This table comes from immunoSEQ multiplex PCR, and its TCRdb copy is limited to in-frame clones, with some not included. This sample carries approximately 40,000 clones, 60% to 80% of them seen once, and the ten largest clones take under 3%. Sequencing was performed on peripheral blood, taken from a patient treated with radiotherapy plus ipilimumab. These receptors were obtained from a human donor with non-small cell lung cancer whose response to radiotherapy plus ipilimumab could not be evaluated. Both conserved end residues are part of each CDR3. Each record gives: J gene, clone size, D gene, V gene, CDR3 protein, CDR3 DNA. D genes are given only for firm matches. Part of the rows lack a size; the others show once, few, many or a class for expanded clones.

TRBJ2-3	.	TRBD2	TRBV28	CASSLAGPGYTQYF	TGTGCCAGCAGTCTAGCGGGGCCCGGATATACGCAGTATTTT
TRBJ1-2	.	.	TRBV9	CASSVGTGANYGYTF	TGTGCCAGCAGCGTAGGAACAGGAGCCAACTATGGCTACACCTTC
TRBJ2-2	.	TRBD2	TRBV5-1	CASRNSGGDTGELFF	TGCGCCAGCCGGAATAGCGGGGGAGACACCGGGGAGCTGTTTTTT
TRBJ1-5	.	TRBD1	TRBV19	CASRNPTGDSNQPQHF	TGTGCCAGCCGAAACCCGACAGGGGATAGCAATCAGCCCCAGCATTTT
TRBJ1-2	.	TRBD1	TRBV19	CASSVLERQGFFYGYTF	TGTGCCAGTAGTGTGCTCGAGAGACAGGGTTTTTTCTATGGCTACACCTTC
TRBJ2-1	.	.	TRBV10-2	CASSERDSRRNEQFF	TGCGCCAGCAGTGAGAGGGACTCCCGGCGCAATGAGCAGTTCTTC
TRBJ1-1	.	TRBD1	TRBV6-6	CASRSGGNTEAFF	TGTGCCAGCAGATCAGGGGGGAACACTGAAGCTTTCTTT
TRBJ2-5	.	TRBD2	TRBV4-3	CASSPGRRGGFETQYF	TGCGCCAGCAGCCCGGGCCGTCGGGGGGGCTTTGAGACCCAGTACTTC
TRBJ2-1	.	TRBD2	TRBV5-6	CASSLAGGPHNEQFF	TGTGCCAGCAGCTTGGCGGGGGGGCCCCACAATGAGCAGTTCTTC
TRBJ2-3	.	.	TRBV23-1	CASGRRKRTDTQYF	TGCGCCAGCGGCAGGAGGAAACGCACAGATACGCAGTATTTT
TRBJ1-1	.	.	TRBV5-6	CASSWGLGGIRTEAFF	TGTGCCAGCAGCTGGGGGTTGGGAGGGATTCGGACTGAAGCTTTCTTT
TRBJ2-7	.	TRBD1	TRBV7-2	CASSGEAGTGGAYEQYF	TGTGCCAGCAGTGGGGAAGCCGGGACAGGGGGCGCTTACGAGCAGTACTTC
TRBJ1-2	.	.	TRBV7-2	CASSPGFYGYTF	TGTGCCAGCAGCCCGGGGTTTTATGGCTACACCTTC
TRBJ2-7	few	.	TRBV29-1	CSAWTDYEQYF	TGCAGCGCCTGGACAGACTACGAGCAGTACTTC
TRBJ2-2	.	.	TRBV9	CASSVGPRSTGELFF	TGTGCCAGCAGCGTAGGACCAAGGAGCACCGGGGAGCTGTTTTTT
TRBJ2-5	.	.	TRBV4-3	CASSQGAAVQETQYF	TGCGCCAGCAGCCAAGGAGCGGCGGTACAAGAGACCCAGTACTTC
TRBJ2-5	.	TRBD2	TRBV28	CASYSLGREAGETQYF	TGTGCCAGCTATTCCCTGGGGCGGGAGGCCGGGGAGACCCAGTACTTC
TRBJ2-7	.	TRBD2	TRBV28	CASSSPGLADEQYF	TGTGCCAGCAGTTCGCCGGGACTAGCAGACGAGCAGTACTTC
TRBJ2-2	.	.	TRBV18	CASSPEGYITGELFF	TGTGCCAGCTCACCGGAGGGTTACATCACCGGGGAGCTGTTTTTT
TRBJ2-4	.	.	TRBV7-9	CASSLKDSSANF	TGTGCCAGCAGCCTTAAGGACAGTTCAGCGAACTTC
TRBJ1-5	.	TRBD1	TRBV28	CASSFTGGNQPQHF	TGTGCCAGCAGTTTCACAGGGGGCAATCAGCCCCAGCATTTT
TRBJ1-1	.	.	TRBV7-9	CASSLKDSEAFF	TGTGCCAGCAGCCTCAAGGACAGTGAAGCTTTCTTT
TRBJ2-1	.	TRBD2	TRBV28	CASSRTERGQFF	TGTGCCAGCAGTAGGACCGAGCGGGGACAGTTCTTC
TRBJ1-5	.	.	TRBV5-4	CASSRDPGGNQPQHF	TGTGCCAGCAGCCGGGATCCCGGTGGCAATCAGCCCCAGCATTTT
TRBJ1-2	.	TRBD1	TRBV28	CASSRQGARGYTF	TGTGCCAGCAGTCGACAGGGGGCGCGGGGCTACACCTTC
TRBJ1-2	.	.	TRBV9	CASSVAGHFGYTF	TGTGCCAGCAGCGTAGCTGGGCACTTCGGCTACACCTTC
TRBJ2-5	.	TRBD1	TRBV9	CASSAQGALETQYF	TGTGCCAGCAGCGCCCAGGGGGCGCTGGAGACCCAGTACTTC
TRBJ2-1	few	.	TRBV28	CASSQQNEIYNEQFF	TGTGCCAGCAGTCAACAAAACGAAATCTACAATGAGCAGTTCTTC
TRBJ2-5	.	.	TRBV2	CASSEGRRGRGFQETQYF	TGTGCCAGCAGTGAGGGAAGGAGGGGGAGGGGGTTCCAAGAGACCCAGTACTTC
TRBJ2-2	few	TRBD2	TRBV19	CASIRTSGGVNIGELFF	TGTGCCAGTATCCGGACTAGCGGGGGGGTCAACATCGGGGAGCTGTTTTTT
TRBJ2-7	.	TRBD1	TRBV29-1	CSGGQGHSGEQYF	TGCAGCGGAGGACAGGGGCACTCGGGCGAGCAGTACTTC
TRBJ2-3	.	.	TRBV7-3	CASSSRSLGQDTQYF	TGTGCCAGCAGCTCTCGGAGCCTAGGTCAGGATACGCAGTATTTT
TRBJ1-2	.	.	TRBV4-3	CASSQDYRNYGYTF	TGCGCCAGCAGCCAAGATTATCGTAACTATGGCTACACCTTC
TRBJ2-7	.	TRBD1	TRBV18	CAGAGGPYEQYF	TGTGCCGGCGCAGGGGGCCCCTACGAGCAGTACTTC
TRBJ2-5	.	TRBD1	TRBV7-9	CASSRDRGRSETQYF	TGTGCCAGCAGCCGAGACAGGGGGCGTTCGGAGACCCAGTACTTC
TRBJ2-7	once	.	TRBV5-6	CASSLTGYPRDQYF	TGTGCCAGCAGCCTCACAGGGTACCCAAGGGATCAGTACTTC
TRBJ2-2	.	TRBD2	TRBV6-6	CASSRLAGAGGELFF	TGTGCCAGCAGCAGACTAGCGGGGGCTGGCGGGGAGCTGTTTTTT
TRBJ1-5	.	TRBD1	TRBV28	CASSSGTGIQPQHF	TGTGCCAGCAGTTCTGGGACAGGGATTCAGCCCCAGCATTTT
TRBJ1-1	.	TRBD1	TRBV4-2	CASTSRQGASTEAFF	TGTGCCAGCACCTCCCGACAGGGGGCGTCCACTGAAGCTTTCTTT
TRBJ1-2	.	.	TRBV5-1	CASSLESAGDGYTF	TGCGCCAGCAGCTTGGAAAGCGCGGGAGATGGCTACACCTTC
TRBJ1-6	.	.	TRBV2	CASSVDKNLNSPLHF	TGTGCCAGCAGCGTCGACAAAAATTTGAATTCACCCCTCCACTTT
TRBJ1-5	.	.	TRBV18	CASSPQGTSNQPQHF	TGTGCCAGCTCACCACAGGGGACAAGCAATCAGCCCCAGCATTTT
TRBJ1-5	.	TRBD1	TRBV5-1	CASSLGGTDYSNQPQHF	TGCGCCAGCAGCTTGGGCGGGACAGATTATAGCAATCAGCCCCAGCATTTT
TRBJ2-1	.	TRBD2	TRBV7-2	CASSFKTSGSGEQFF	TGTGCCAGCAGCTTCAAGACTAGCGGGAGTGGGGAGCAGTTCTTC
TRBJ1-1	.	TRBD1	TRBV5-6	CASSLGQGPVMNTEAFF	TGTGCCAGCAGCTTGGGACAGGGACCCGTCATGAACACTGAAGCTTTCTTT
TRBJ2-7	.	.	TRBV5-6	CASSFGGEKGEQYF	TGTGCCAGCAGCTTCGGTGGGGAGAAAGGCGAGCAGTACTTC
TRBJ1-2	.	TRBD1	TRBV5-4	CASSADRDYGYTF	TGTGCCAGCAGCGCGGACAGGGACTATGGCTACACCTTC
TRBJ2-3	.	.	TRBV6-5	CASRGTYPDTQYF	TGTGCCAGCAGAGGGACTTATCCAGATACGCAGTATTTT
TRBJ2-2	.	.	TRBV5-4	CASSLVAGPNTGELFF	TGTGCCAGCAGCTTGGTGGCAGGGCCGAACACCGGGGAGCTGTTTTTT
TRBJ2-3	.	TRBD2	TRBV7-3	CASSLMGLAGGADTQYF	TGTGCCAGCAGCTTAATGGGACTAGCGGGAGGTGCAGATACGCAGTATTTT
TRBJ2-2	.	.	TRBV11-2	CASTAGVLYTGELFF	TGTGCCAGTACCGCAGGGGTATTATACACCGGGGAGCTGTTTTTT
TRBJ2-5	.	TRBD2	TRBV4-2	CASSQDRGLAGGETQYF	TGTGCCAGCAGCCAAGACAGGGGACTAGCGGGGGGGGAGACCCAGTACTTC
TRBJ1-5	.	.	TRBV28	CASSRGRISGQPQHF	TGTGCCAGCAGTCGAGGACGGATTAGCGGTCAGCCCCAGCATTTT
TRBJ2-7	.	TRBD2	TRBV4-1	CASSPTGGSYEQYF	TGCGCCAGCAGCCCGACGGGGGGCTCCTACGAGCAGTACTTC
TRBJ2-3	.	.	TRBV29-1	CSARTTGVGDTQYF	TGCAGCGCCCGGACAACCGGCGTGGGGGATACGCAGTATTTT